The 23 T cell receptor beta chains below all came from one sample that was sequenced in a study of T-cell reconstitution after alpha-beta-depleted transplantation in children. As it was prepared, the TCRbeta library received unique molecular identifiers. Each CDR3 protein gets one entry after TCRdb re-called the PCR reads with MiXCR. The profile shows some 590,000 distinct CDR3 sequences, about 11% of them singletons. The input for sequencing was PBMCs from the stem cell graft donor, taken from the stem cell graft. Receptor source: a human donor who donated a stem cell graft to a child with acute myeloid leukemia.

This clonotype was seen only a few times. The V gene is TRBV20-1, the J gene TRBJ2-1; 10 bases align to TRBD1. With 1 base clipped from V and 7 bases from J, the junction kept 1 base outside the gene matches. The V gene's germline CDR1 is DFQATT and CDR2 SNEGSKA (reference sequence). The CDR3 runs to 13 residues. CDR3 DNA: TGCAGTGCTAGAGTGGACAGGGGGAATGAGCAGTTCTTC. Amino acids: CSARVDRGNEQFF.

Comment on this clonotype: Germline and junction disagree at one end, which may indicate a read error. This chain connects TRBV7-6 to TRBJ2-5; 8 bases fit TRBD2. Germline CDR1 reads SGHVS; CDR2 reads FNYEAQ. The CDR3 length is 16 residues. As DNA, the CDR3 is TGTGCCAGCAGCTCTATTGGACTAGCTGCCCAAGGGACCCAGTACTTC. It encodes CASSSIGLAAQGTQYF.

This clonotype was counted between two and nine times. This chain uses TRBV12-3 or TRBV12-4 with TRBJ1-5; TRBD1 matches at 8 bases. V dropped 2 bases and J dropped 6; count of bases not matched to a gene: 6. There are 15 residues in the CDR3. CDR3 in amino acids: CASSLRQGYGQPQHF. The CDR3 DNA sequence: TGTGCCAGCAGTTTAAGACAGGGGTACGGTCAGCCCCAGCATTTT.

This clonotype was seen only a few times. V usage is TRBV20-1 and J usage is TRBJ1-1; D is perhaps TRBD1 (6 bases). The CDR3 totals 12 residues. The V gene lost 7 bases and the J gene lost 0 bases, with 9 bases spanning the gap. Germline V lookup: CDR1 DFQATT, CDR2 SNEGSKA (reference sequence). The CDR3 region is CSGGRMNTEAFF. The DNA of the CDR3 is TGCAGTGGGGGGCGGATGAACACTGAAGCTTTCTTT.

The sample holds a few counts of this clonotype. This rearrangement joins TRBV9 to TRBJ2-1, with no clear D. The CDR3 sequence is 13 residues long. V was clipped by 0 bases and J by 9 bases, with 10 bases between them. The germline gives CDR1 SGDLS, CDR2 YYNGEE. The CDR3 reads CASSVAAMGEQFF. CDR3 DNA sequence: TGTGCCAGCAGCGTAGCGGCTATGGGTGAGCAGTTCTTC.

The rearrangement uses TRBV12-3 or TRBV12-4 and TRBJ2-7; D is perhaps TRBD1 (6 bases). The CDR3 is 13 amino acids. The V end lost 3 bases, the J end lost 3 bases, and 9 bases lay between the germline ends. In DNA, the CDR3 is TGTGCCAGCAGTTTCCTACAGGGCTACGAGCAGTACTTC. Protein product: CASSFLQGYEQYF.

The gene calls are TRBV20-1 and TRBJ1-4; maybe TRBD1 (5 bases). Trimming took 2 bases from V and 5 from J, leaving 9 bases between them. Germline CDR1 reads DFQATT; CDR2 reads SNEGSKA (reference sequence). The CDR3 is 13 residues long. The CDR3 DNA reads TGCAGTGCTAGACAGGGAGGGAATGAAAAACTGTTTTTT. This gives the protein CSARQGGNEKLFF.

Regarding this clonotype: The junction shows a germline mismatch at one end, possibly a read error. The chain recombines TRBV5-4 with TRBJ2-2; D not resolved. Per germline, CDR1 SGHNT and CDR2 YYREEE (reference sequence). The CDR3 covers 14 residues. The CDR3 nucleotides are TGTGCCAGCAGCTTGGGGCTGATCACCTGGGAGCTGTTTTTT. Its translation: CASSLGLITWELFF.

The V call is TRBV10-3, the J call TRBJ2-7; 15 bases line up with TRBD2. The CDR3 loop spans 17 amino acids. Germline V gene lookup returns CDR1 ENHRY and CDR2 SYGVKD. V shed 6 bases, J shed 3 bases, and the junction held 9 bases outside the gene matches. CDR3 in amino acids: CAISDSGLAGGFYEQYF. DNA of the CDR3: TGTGCCATCAGCGACTCGGGACTAGCGGGAGGATTCTACGAGCAGTACTTC.

This clonotype has ten or more counts. CDR3 amino acids: CASRQGTSSVDEQFF. The CDR3 DNA reads as TGTGCCAGCAGACAAGGGACTAGCAGTGTCGATGAGCAGTTCTTC. The chain carries TRBV12-3 or TRBV12-4 and TRBJ2-1; 9 bases line up with TRBD2. Trimming at V came to 6 bases and at J to 8 bases, leaving 11 bases not matched to a gene. The CDR3 runs 15 residues.

The chain joins TRBV11-2 to TRBJ2-1; 15 bases line up with TRBD2. Germline CDR1 reads SGHAT; CDR2 reads FQNNGV. V was clipped by 2 bases and J by 6 bases; unmatched bases: 8. This CDR3 contains 18 residues. CDR3 loop: CASSLFGTSGRRGNEQFF. The CDR3, as DNA: TGTGCCAGCAGCTTATTCGGGACTAGCGGGAGGCGGGGCAATGAGCAGTTCTTC.

This clonotype came up a few times. The rearrangement joins TRBV21-1 to TRBJ2-2; the table gives TRBD1 as D, unverified against the DNA. TRBV21-1 is listed as a pseudogene. The CDR3 length is 17 residues. The CDR3 DNA is TGTGCCAGCAGCAAATCCTCGGACAGGGGAAGGGCCGGGGAGCTGTTTTTT. Translated, it gives CASSKSSDRGRAGELFF.

In this sample, this clonotype turned up many times. The chain has TRBV20-1 and TRBJ1-2; TRBD1 matches at 8 bases. The CDR3 loop spans 16 amino acids. In germline, CDR1 is DFQATT, CDR2 SNEGSKA (reference sequence). With 6 bases clipped from V and 2 bases from J, the junction kept 14 bases outside the gene matches. The CDR3 DNA follows: TGCAGTGCCCTAGGTCAGCGCTCAGGGGGCAACTATGGCTACACCTTC. Encoded protein: CSALGQRSGGNYGYTF.

The sample holds many counts of this clonotype. V usage is TRBV2 and J usage is TRBJ2-1; D call uncertain. V shed 1 base and J shed 7 bases, with 2 bases lying between them. There are 11 residues in the CDR3. The V gene's germline CDR1 is SNHLY and CDR2 FYNNEI. DNA of the CDR3: TGTGCCAGCAGTGAAGTTAATGAGCAGTTCTTC. Residues: CASSEVNEQFF.

A few counts support this clonotype. The rearrangement uses TRBV20-1 and TRBJ2-5; 7 bases are a match to TRBD1. V gave up 6 bases and J gave up 4 bases; unmatched junction bases: 11. The length of the CDR3 is 14 residues. Germline-derived CDR1 and CDR2 are DFQATT and SNEGSKA (reference sequence). CDR3 bases: TGCAGTGCAACACGAGGACAGGAATCAGAGACCCAGTACTTC. This sequence encodes CSATRGQESETQYF.

The table lists this clonotype with a few counts. The V and J genes are TRBV27 and TRBJ1-2; no firm D call. The CDR3 length is 15 residues. Trimming pared 2 bases from V and 3 bases from J, leaving 13 bases between. The germline gives CDR1 MNHEY, CDR2 SMNVEV (reference sequence). The CDR3 sequence is CASSLAGVVDYGYTF. The CDR3 DNA is TGTGCCAGCAGTTTAGCCGGGGTCGTGGACTATGGCTACACCTTC.

This clonotype was counted a few times. The chain is built from TRBV29-1 and TRBJ2-7; 7 bases line up with TRBD2. CDR1 is SQVTM, CDR2 ANQGSEA, per germline. The V and J ends lost 3 bases and 2 bases, in that order; junction bases with no gene match: 1. The CDR3 contains 12 residues. This CDR3 is CSVEGGTYEQYF. The CDR3 nucleotides are TGCAGCGTTGAGGGGGGGACCTACGAGCAGTACTTC.

This clonotype was counted between two and nine times. The chain combines TRBV6-2 or TRBV6-3 with TRBJ1-5; D is perhaps TRBD1 (6 bases). The germline V gene encodes CDR1 MNHEY and CDR2 SVGEGT. V gave up 6 bases and J gave up 8 bases, with 17 bases separating them. The CDR3 spans 14 residues. The CDR3 coding sequence is TGTGCCAGCAGACCCAACCCCAGGGGTGAGCCCCAGCATTTT. This gives the protein CASRPNPRGEPQHF.

J is TRBJ2-5 and V is TRBV6-2 or TRBV6-3; TRBD2 aligns across 8 bases. Unmatched junction bases numbered 11, after V lost 0 bases and J lost 5 bases. Germline assignment: CDR1 MNHEY and CDR2 SVGEGT. The CDR3 consists of 17 residues. The CDR3, as DNA: TGTGCCAGCAGTTACTCGGAGAAGCCTGGCGGGAGGGAGACCCAGTACTTC. Translated: CASSYSEKPGGRETQYF.

This clonotype turned up a few times. The rearrangement joins TRBV7-8 to TRBJ1-5; D remains ambiguous. The germline V and J ends were trimmed by 2 bases and 0 bases, with 14 bases remaining between them. Germline-derived CDR1 and CDR2 are SGHVS and FQNEAQ. The CDR3 contains 17 residues. CDR3 residues: CASSLRDPGFSNQPQHF. The CDR3 coding sequence is TGTGCCAGCAGCTTAAGGGATCCAGGATTTAGCAATCAGCCCCAGCATTTT.

In this sample, this clonotype turned up a few times. This rearrangement joins TRBV6-5 to TRBJ2-1; a weak D match, TRBD2 (6 bases). Germline V gives CDR1 MNHEY, CDR2 SVGAGI. V gave up 4 bases and J gave up 7 bases, with 20 bases separating them. The CDR3 covers 16 residues. The CDR3 protein is CASSFTRGLLQNEQFF. In DNA, the CDR3 is TGTGCCAGCAGTTTCACCCGCGGACTATTACAGAATGAGCAGTTCTTC.

This clonotype was observed a few times. The CDR3 nucleotides are TGCAGTGCTATTCGGGCAGGGAATTATGGCTACACCTTC. Its translation: CSAIRAGNYGYTF. The chain employs TRBV20-1 and TRBJ1-2; D might be TRBD1 (5 bases). CDR3 length equals 13 residues. Trimming pared 4 bases from V and 5 bases from J, leaving 14 bases between. CDR1 DFQATT and CDR2 SNEGSKA come from the germline V gene (reference sequence).

Ten or more counts support this clonotype. V gene TRBV12-3 or TRBV12-4 combines with J gene TRBJ2-2; 7 nucleotides align to TRBD1. Germline trimming cut 5 bases from V and 8 bases from J; bases unmatched to any gene: 8. The CDR3 totals 14 residues. CDR3 loop: CASSTGTVAGELFF. CDR3 nucleotide sequence: TGTGCCAGCAGTACCGGGACAGTTGCTGGGGAGCTGTTTTTT.